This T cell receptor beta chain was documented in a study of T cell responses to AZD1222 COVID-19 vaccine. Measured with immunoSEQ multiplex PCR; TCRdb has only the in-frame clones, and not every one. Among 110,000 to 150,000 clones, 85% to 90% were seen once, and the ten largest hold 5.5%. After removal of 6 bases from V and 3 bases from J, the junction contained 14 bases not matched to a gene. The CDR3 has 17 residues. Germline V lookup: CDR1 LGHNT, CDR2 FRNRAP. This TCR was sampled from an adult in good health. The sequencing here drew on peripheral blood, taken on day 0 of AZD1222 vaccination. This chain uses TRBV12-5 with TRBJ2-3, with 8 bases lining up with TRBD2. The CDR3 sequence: CASGASGSSLPTDTQYF. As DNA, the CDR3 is TGTGCTAGTGGCGCGAGCGGGAGTTCGCTTCCGACAGATACGCAGTATTTT.